The 24 T cell receptor beta chains below come from one sample, sequenced in a study of T cell responses to AZD1222 COVID-19 vaccine. TCRdb's copy holds only in-frame clones and misses some; the assay was immunoSEQ multiplex PCR. The data hold fewer than 200,000 clones, with more than 80% observed a single time. Sequenced material: peripheral blood, taken on day 0 of AZD1222 vaccination. These receptors were collected from an adult in good health.

The chain has TRBV6-5 and TRBJ1-2, with 9 positions matching TRBD1. This CDR3 contains 14 residues. Per the germline V gene, CDR1 is MNHEY and CDR2 is SVGAGI. V lost 7 bases and J lost 6; bases outside the gene matches: 9. The CDR3 here is CASTRQGGKDGYTF. CDR3 coding DNA: TGTGCCAGCACCAGACAGGGGGGAAAGGATGGCTACACCTTC.

The rearrangement joins TRBV30 to TRBJ1-1; no clear D gene. This CDR3 is 13 amino acids long. Germline CDR1 and CDR2: GTSNPN and SVGIG (reference sequence). Trimming took off 3 bases at V and 4 bases at J, with 12 bases between the two ends. CDR3 protein: CAWSSLSSTEAFF. The CDR3 nucleotides read TGTGCCTGGAGCTCCCTTAGTAGCACTGAAGCTTTCTTT.

The CDR3 DNA sequence: TGTGCCAGCAGCAAATCTACCCGGGACAGGGCTTTCAGGAACACTGAAGCTTTCTTT. This sequence encodes CASSKSTRDRAFRNTEAFF. The gene calls are TRBV21-1 and TRBJ1-1; TRBD1 is the table's D call and was not checked against the DNA. TRBV21-1 is listed as a pseudogene. The length of the CDR3 is 19 residues.

This clone came up once. The chain links TRBV28 to TRBJ2-7; TRBD2 aligns across 11 bases. V trimming: 5 bases; J trimming: 1 base; junction bases outside the gene matches: 7. CDR1 MDHEN and CDR2 SYDVKM come from the germline V gene. This CDR3 has 16 amino acids. CDR3: CASSPWTSGRSYEQYF. Here the CDR3 DNA reads TGTGCCAGCAGTCCCTGGACTAGCGGGCGATCCTACGAGCAGTACTTC.

This chain links TRBV12-5 with TRBJ2-7; a possible D gene is TRBD1 (5 bases). The ends were cut back, 1 base at V and 0 bases at J, with 13 bases in the middle. The germline V gene encodes CDR1 LGHNT and CDR2 FRNRAP. This CDR3 region has 16 residues. Here the CDR3 reads CASGLDGARVSYEQYF. The CDR3, as DNA: TGTGCTAGTGGTTTGGATGGCGCCAGGGTCTCCTACGAGCAGTACTTC.

The count of this clone is one. The rearrangement links TRBV5-1 to TRBJ1-6; possible D gene TRBD1, 5 bases. V lost 4 bases to trimming and J lost 8 bases, with 16 bases between them. The germline CDR1 and CDR2 sequences are SGHRS and YFSETQ. The length of the CDR3 is 15 residues. This CDR3 is CASSLDIGNHSPLHF. The CDR3 DNA reads TGCGCCAGCAGCCTGGACATCGGAAATCATTCACCCCTCCACTTT.

This rearrangement joins TRBV4-2 to TRBJ1-1, with D possibly being TRBD1 (5 bases). The V end lost 0 bases, the J end lost 10 bases, and 9 bases lay between the germline ends. This CDR3 contains 12 residues. Germline CDR1 and CDR2: LGHNA and YNFKEQ. DNA for the CDR3: TGTGCCAGCAGCCAAGAAGGGGAAGGAGCTTTCTTT. Translated, it gives CASSQEGEGAFF.

This chain uses TRBV27 with TRBJ2-1; 13 positions match TRBD2. V shed 2 bases and J 8 bases; nucleotides not matched to a gene: 9. The CDR3 has 17 residues. The V gene's germline CDR1 is MNHEY and CDR2 SMNVEV (reference sequence). This CDR3 is CASSLETGLAGVHEQFF. In DNA form, the CDR3 reads TGTGCCAGCAGTTTAGAAACTGGACTAGCGGGAGTACATGAGCAGTTCTTC.

The chain has TRBV19 and TRBJ2-1; 7 nucleotides match TRBD2. This CDR3 is built from 15 residues. J was trimmed by 0 bases and V by 8 bases; bases with no gene match: 7. Germline V gene lookup returns CDR1 LNHDA and CDR2 SQIVND (reference sequence). The CDR3 loop reads CASVGGGSSYNEQFF. The CDR3, as DNA: TGTGCCAGTGTGGGGGGGGGAAGCTCCTACAATGAGCAGTTCTTC.

This sequence joins TRBV7-8 and TRBJ2-7; 7 positions agree with TRBD1. V was pared by 3 bases and J by 1 base, with 9 bases of the junction left unmatched. The V gene's germline CDR1 is SGHVS and CDR2 FQNEAQ. The length of the CDR3 is 16 residues. CDR3 nucleotide sequence: TGTGCCAGCAGCTTTGCCATACAGGGGCCGTCCTACGAGCAGTACTTC. It yields the protein CASSFAIQGPSYEQYF. The entire variable domain, with the rest obtained from reference TRBV7-8 and TRBJ2-7, is as follows: GAGVSQSPRYKVAKRGQDVALRCDPISGHVSLFWYQQALGQGPEFLTYFQNEAQLDKSGLPSDRFFAERPEGSVSTLKIQRTQQEDSAVYLCASSFAIQGPSYEQYFGPGTRLTVT.

The chain recombines TRBV15 with TRBJ2-1; D may be TRBD1 (5 bases). With 1 base removed from V and 5 bases from J, the gap between germline ends came to 15 bases. The CDR3 is 16 residues long. Germline CDR1 LNHNV, CDR2 YYDKDF (reference sequence). Here the CDR3 DNA reads TGTGCCACCAGCAGAGTAGGGGTCGGTTACGACAATGAGCAGTTCTTC. Translated, it gives CATSRVGVGYDNEQFF.

The rearrangement joins TRBV19 to TRBJ2-5; maybe TRBD1 (5 bases). The germline CDR1 and CDR2 sequences are LNHDA and SQIVND (reference sequence). The CDR3 sequence is 13 residues long. Trimming stripped 1 base from V and 5 bases from J, with 8 bases between. The CDR3 region has the DNA TGTGCCAGTAGTATAGTACAGGCGGAGACCCAGTACTTC. Translated, it gives CASSIVQAETQYF.

This chain joins TRBV27 and TRBJ2-7; TRBD2 aligns across 10 bases. The CDR3 is 14 residues long. The V segment lost 4 bases and the J segment 4 bases; nucleotides outside the gene matches: 4. Germline CDR1 and CDR2: MNHEY and SMNVEV (reference sequence). CDR3 bases: TGTGCCAGCAGTTCGGGACTAGCGATGTACGAGCAGTACTTC. Its protein is CASSSGLAMYEQYF.

The CDR3 here is CASSLEGLAHIYSYNEQFF. The CDR3 bases are TGTGCCAGCAGCTTAGAGGGACTAGCGCATATCTACTCCTACAATGAGCAGTTCTTC. V usage is TRBV7-7 and J usage is TRBJ2-1; TRBD2 agrees at 10 bases. CDR1 is SSHAT and CDR2 is FNYEAQ in the germline V gene (reference sequence). The CDR3 has 19 residues. Losses at the gene ends were 1 base for V and 0 bases for J; bases not matched to a gene: 9.

The CDR3 here is CAVRPDSYEQYF. As DNA, the CDR3 is TGTGCCGTGAGACCGGACTCCTACGAGCAGTACTTC. The chain recombines TRBV6-5 with TRBJ2-7; no clear D. The V gene lost 11 bases and the J gene lost 0 bases, with 11 bases spanning the gap. Germline V gives CDR1 MNHEY, CDR2 SVGAGI. The CDR3 consists of 12 residues.

The chain recombines TRBV5-1 with TRBJ2-1, with a weak D call TRBD2 (8 bases). V lost 0 bases and J 7 bases, leaving 14 bases between the germline ends. The germline V gene has CDR1 SGHRS and CDR2 YFSETQ. The CDR3 loop spans 15 amino acids. In DNA, the CDR3 is TGCGCCAGCAGCTTGGCGGTAGCGGGACAGAATGAGCAGTTCTTC. Translated: CASSLAVAGQNEQFF.

The V and J genes are TRBV18 and TRBJ1-1; D might be TRBD1 (5 bases). The CDR3 is 14 amino acids. Germline CDR1 and CDR2: KGHSH and LQKENI. V was cut by 3 bases and J by 5 bases, with 13 bases left in between. The CDR3 reads CASSPRTEGTEAFF. The CDR3 bases are TGTGCCAGCTCACCTCGGACGGAGGGGACTGAAGCTTTCTTT.

This chain connects TRBV20-1 to TRBJ1-2; D might be TRBD1 (5 bases). V dropped 4 bases and J dropped 7 bases, with 10 bases sitting between them. The CDR3 is 11 residues long. The V gene's germline CDR1 is DFQATT and CDR2 SNEGSKA (reference sequence). CDR3 nucleotides: TGCAGTGCTACGATGGGGACTGGCTACACCTTC. This sequence encodes CSATMGTGYTF.

This chain links TRBV3-1 (or the pseudogene TRBV3-2) with TRBJ1-1, with unresolved D. The CDR3 has 12 amino acids. Germline loops: CDR1 LGHDT, CDR2 YNNKEL (reference sequence). V was trimmed by 6 bases and J by 8 bases, leaving 13 bases between them. The CDR3 reads CASSLTLSEAFF. The CDR3 DNA follows: TGTGCCAGCAGTCTTACTTTATCGGAAGCTTTCTTT.

The gene calls are TRBV5-4 and TRBJ2-1; 12 bases are shared with TRBD2. The germline V gene encodes CDR1 SGHNT and CDR2 YYREEE (reference sequence). The length of the CDR3 is 16 residues. Losses at the gene ends were 4 bases for V and 4 bases for J; bases not matched to a gene: 6. This chain's CDR3 is CASSASLAGGYNEQFF. In DNA form, the CDR3 reads TGTGCCAGCAGCGCCTCTCTAGCGGGAGGGTACAATGAGCAGTTCTTC.

V is TRBV6-1 and J is TRBJ2-7, with TRBD2 as a possible D gene (6 bases). This CDR3 spans 16 amino acids. Between the trimmed V and J ends, which lost 2 bases and 4 bases, there was a span of 18 bases. Germline CDR1 is MNHNS and CDR2 is SASEGT. CDR3 residues: CASSELGTGVFYEQYF. The CDR3 nucleotides are TGTGCCAGCAGTGAATTAGGGACGGGAGTATTTTACGAGCAGTACTTC.

This clone was counted between two and nine times. This rearrangement joins TRBV2 to TRBJ2-7, with 11 bases matching TRBD2. The CDR3 is 14 residues long. The V gene's germline CDR1 is SNHLY and CDR2 FYNNEI. V was pared by 6 bases and J by 2 bases, with 3 bases of the junction left unmatched. The CDR3 here is CASRGTSGTYEQYF. The CDR3 coding sequence is TGTGCCAGCAGGGGGACTAGCGGCACCTACGAGCAGTACTTC.

This clone appeared once. The chain joins TRBV11-2 to TRBJ1-1, with D perhaps matching TRBD1 (5 bases). The CDR3 sequence is 13 residues long. CDR1 and CDR2 from the germline V gene are SGHAT and FQNNGV. V was clipped by 5 bases and J by 1 base, with 8 bases between them. CDR3 residues: CASSLRENTEAFF. Here the CDR3 DNA reads TGTGCCAGCAGCCTCAGGGAGAACACTGAAGCTTTCTTT.

The chain links TRBV11-3 to TRBJ2-1; D call uncertain. This CDR3 comprises 12 residues. Trimming removed 4 bases at V and 7 bases at J, with 8 bases between. Germline CDR1 SGHNT, CDR2 YENEEA. The CDR3 here is CASSSMVNEQFF. The CDR3 nucleotides read TGTGCCAGCAGCTCAATGGTAAATGAGCAGTTCTTC.